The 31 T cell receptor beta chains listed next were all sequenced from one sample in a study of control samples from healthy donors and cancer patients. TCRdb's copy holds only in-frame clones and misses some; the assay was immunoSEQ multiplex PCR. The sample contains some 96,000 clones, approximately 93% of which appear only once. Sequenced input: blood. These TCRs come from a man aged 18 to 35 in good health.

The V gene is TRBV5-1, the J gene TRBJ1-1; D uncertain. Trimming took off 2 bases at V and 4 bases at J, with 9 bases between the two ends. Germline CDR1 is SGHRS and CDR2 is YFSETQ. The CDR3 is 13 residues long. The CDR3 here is CASSFKGGTEAFF. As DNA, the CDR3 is TGCGCCAGCAGCTTTAAGGGAGGCACTGAAGCTTTCTTT.

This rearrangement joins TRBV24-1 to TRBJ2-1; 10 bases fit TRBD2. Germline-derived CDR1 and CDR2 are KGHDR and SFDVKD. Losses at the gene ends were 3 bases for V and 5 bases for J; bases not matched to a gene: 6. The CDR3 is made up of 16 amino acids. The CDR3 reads CATSDPTSGNHNEQFF. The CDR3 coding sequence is TGTGCCACCAGTGATCCTACTAGCGGGAATCACAATGAGCAGTTCTTC.

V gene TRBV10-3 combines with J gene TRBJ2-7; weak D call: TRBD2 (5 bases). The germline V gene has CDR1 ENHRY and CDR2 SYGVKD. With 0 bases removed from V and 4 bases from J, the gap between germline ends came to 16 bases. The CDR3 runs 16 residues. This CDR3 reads CAISESGGSGIYEQYF. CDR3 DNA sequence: TGTGCCATCAGTGAGTCTGGAGGTTCGGGGATTTACGAGCAGTACTTC.

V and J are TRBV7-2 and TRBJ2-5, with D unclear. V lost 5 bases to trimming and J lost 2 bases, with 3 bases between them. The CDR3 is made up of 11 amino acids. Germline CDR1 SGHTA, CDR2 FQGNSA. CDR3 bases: TGTGCCAGCAGCCCACAAGAGACCCAGTACTTC. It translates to CASSPQETQYF.

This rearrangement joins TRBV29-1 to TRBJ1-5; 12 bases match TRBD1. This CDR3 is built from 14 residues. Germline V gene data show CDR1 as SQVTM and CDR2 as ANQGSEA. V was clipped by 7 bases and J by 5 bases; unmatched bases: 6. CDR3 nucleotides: TGCAGCGCCCGGGACAGGGGGCTGCATCAGCCCCAGCATTTT. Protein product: CSARDRGLHQPQHF.

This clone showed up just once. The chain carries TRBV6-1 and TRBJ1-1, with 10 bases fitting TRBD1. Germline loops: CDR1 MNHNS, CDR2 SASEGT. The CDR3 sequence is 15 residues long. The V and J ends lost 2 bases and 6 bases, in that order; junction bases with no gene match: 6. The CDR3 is CASSEQTGGVAEAFF. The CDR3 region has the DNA TGTGCCAGCAGTGAACAGACAGGGGGCGTCGCTGAAGCTTTCTTT.

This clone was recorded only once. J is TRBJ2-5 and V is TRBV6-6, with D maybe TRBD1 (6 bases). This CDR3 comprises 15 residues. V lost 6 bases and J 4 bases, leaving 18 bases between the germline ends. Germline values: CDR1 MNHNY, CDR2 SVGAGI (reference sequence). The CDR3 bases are TGTGCCAGCAGCCATACCCAGGGGCCGTCAGAGACCCAGTACTTC. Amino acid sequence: CASSHTQGPSETQYF.

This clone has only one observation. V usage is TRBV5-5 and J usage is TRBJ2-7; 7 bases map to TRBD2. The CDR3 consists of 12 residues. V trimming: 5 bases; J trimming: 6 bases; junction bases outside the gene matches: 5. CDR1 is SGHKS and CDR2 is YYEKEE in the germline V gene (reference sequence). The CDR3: CASRKAGSEQYF. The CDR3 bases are TGTGCCAGCAGGAAAGCGGGAAGCGAGCAGTACTTC.

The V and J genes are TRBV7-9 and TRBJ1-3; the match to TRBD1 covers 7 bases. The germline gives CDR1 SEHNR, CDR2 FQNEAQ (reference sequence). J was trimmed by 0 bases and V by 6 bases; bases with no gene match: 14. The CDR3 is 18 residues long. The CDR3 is CASSQPPGQLSSGNTIYF. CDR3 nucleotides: TGTGCCAGCAGTCAACCACCGGGACAGCTGAGCTCTGGAAACACCATATATTTT. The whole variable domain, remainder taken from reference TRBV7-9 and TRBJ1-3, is DTGVSQNPRHKITKRGQNVTFRCDPISEHNRLYWYRQTLGQGPEFLTYFQNEAQLEKSRLLSDRFSAERPKGSFSTLEIQRTEQGDSAMYLCASSQPPGQLSSGNTIYFGEGSWLTVV.

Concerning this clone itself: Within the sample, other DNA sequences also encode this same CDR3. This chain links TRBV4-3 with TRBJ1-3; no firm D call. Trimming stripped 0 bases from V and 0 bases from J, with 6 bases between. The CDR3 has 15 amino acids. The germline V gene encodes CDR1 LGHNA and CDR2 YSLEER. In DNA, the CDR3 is TGCGCCAGCAGCCAAGATCTGTACTCTGGAAACACCATATATTTT. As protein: CASSQDLYSGNTIYF.

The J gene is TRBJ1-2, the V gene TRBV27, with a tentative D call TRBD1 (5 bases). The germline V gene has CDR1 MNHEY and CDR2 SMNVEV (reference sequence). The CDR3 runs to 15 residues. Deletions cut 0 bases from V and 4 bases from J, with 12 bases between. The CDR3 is CASSLSAQGLYGYTF. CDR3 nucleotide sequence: TGTGCCAGCAGTTTATCGGCCCAGGGACTCTATGGCTACACCTTC.

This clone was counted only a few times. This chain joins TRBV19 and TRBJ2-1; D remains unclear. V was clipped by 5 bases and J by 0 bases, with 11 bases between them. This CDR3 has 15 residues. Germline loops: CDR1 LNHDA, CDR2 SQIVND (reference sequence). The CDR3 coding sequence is TGTGCCAGTAGTCAAAGGGTGAGCTCCTACAATGAGCAGTTCTTC. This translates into CASSQRVSSYNEQFF.

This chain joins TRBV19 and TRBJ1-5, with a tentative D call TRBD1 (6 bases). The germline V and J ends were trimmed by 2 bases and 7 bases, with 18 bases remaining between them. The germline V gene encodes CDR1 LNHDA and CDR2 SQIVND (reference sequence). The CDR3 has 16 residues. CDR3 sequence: CASSITSSGAGQPQHF. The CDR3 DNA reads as TGTGCCAGTAGTATAACGTCTTCGGGGGCTGGACAGCCCCAGCATTTT.

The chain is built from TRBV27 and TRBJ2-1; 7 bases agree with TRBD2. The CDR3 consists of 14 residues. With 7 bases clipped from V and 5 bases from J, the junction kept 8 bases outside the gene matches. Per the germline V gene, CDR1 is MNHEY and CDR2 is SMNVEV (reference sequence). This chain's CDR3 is CASIMGGSHNEQFF. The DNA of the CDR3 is TGTGCCAGCATCATGGGAGGGTCCCACAATGAGCAGTTCTTC.

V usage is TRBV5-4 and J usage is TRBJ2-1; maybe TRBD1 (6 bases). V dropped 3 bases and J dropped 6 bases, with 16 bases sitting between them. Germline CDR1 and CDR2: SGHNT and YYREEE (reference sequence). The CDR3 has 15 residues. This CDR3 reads CASSSRTETFNEQFF. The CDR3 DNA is TGTGCCAGCAGCTCTAGGACAGAAACCTTCAATGAGCAGTTCTTC.

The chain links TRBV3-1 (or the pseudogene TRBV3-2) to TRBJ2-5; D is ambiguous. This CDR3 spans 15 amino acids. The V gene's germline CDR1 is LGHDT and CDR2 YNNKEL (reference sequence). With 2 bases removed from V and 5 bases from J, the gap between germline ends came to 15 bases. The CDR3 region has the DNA TGTGCCAGCAGCCAACCTCGTCTCGGCGTGGAGACCCAGTACTTC. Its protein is CASSQPRLGVETQYF.

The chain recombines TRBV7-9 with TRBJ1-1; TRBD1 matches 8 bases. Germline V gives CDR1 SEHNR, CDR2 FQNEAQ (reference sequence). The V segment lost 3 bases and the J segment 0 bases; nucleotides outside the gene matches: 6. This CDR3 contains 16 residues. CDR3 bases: TGTGCCAGCAGCTTCAGGGGGCTATCCATGAACACTGAAGCTTTCTTT. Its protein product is CASSFRGLSMNTEAFF. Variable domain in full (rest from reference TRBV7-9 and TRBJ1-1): DTGVSQNPRHKITKRGQNVTFRCDPISEHNRLYWYRQTLGQGPEFLTYFQNEAQLEKSRLLSDRFSAERPKGSFSTLEIQRTEQGDSAMYLCASSFRGLSMNTEAFFGQGTRLTVV.

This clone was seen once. The CDR3 region has the DNA TGCGCCAGCAGTGCCGCGGACAGGTCGGGTGGCTACACCTTC. Translated: CASSAADRSGGYTF. The chain joins TRBV10-1 to TRBJ1-2, with 7 nucleotides matching TRBD1. CDR1 and CDR2 from the germline V gene are WNHNN and SYGVQD (reference sequence). The V and J ends lost 4 bases and 7 bases, in that order; junction bases with no gene match: 9. CDR3 length: 14 amino acids.

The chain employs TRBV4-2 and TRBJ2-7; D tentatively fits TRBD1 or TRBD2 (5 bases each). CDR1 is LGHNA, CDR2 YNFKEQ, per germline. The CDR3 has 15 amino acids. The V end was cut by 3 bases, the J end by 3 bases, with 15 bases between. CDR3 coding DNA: TGTGCCAGCAGCCACGCACCGGGACCGGACTACGAGCAGTACTTC. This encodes CASSHAPGPDYEQYF.

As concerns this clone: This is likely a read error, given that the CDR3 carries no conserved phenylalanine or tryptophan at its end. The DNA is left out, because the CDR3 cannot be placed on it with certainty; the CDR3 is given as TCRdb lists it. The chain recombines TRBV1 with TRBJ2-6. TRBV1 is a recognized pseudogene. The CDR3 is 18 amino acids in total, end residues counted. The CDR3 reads CTSRRSRLCTNRANVLTS.

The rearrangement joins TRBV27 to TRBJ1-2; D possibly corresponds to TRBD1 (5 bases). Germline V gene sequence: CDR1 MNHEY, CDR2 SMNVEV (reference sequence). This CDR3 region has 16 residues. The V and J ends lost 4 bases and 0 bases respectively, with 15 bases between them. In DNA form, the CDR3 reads TGTGCCAGCAGTTCCCCCGGGGCCGTTGCTAACTATGGCTACACCTTC. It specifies CASSSPGAVANYGYTF.

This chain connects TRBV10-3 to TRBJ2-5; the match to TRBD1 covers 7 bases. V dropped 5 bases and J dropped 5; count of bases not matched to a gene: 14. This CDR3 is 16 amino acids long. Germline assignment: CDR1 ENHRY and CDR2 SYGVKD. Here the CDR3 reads CAISSRDGDRAETQYF. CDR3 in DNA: TGTGCCATCAGTTCCAGAGACGGGGACAGAGCGGAGACCCAGTACTTC.

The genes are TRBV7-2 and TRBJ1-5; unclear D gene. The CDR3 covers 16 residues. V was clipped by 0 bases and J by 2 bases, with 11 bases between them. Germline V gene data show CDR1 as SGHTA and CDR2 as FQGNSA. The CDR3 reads CASSLAGIGGNQPQHF. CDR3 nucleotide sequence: TGTGCCAGCAGCTTAGCGGGGATTGGGGGCAATCAGCCCCAGCATTTT. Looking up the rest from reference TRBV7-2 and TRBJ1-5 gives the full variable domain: GAGVSQSPSNKVTEKGKDVELRCDPISGHTALYWYRQSLGQGLEFLIYFQGNSAPDKSGLPSDRFSAERTGGSVSTLTIQRTQQEDSAVYLCASSLAGIGGNQPQHFGDGTRLSIL.

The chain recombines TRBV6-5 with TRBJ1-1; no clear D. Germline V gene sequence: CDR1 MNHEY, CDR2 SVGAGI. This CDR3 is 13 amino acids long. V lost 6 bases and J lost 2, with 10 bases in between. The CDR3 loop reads CASSETPNTEAFF. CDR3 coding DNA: TGTGCCAGCAGCGAGACACCTAACACTGAAGCTTTCTTT.

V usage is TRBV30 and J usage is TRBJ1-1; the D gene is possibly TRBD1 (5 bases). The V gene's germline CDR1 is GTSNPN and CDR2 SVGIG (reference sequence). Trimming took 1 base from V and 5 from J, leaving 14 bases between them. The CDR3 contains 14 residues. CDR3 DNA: TGTGCCTGGAGTGGTACGGGGCTGACAACTGAAGCTTTCTTT. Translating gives CAWSGTGLTTEAFF.

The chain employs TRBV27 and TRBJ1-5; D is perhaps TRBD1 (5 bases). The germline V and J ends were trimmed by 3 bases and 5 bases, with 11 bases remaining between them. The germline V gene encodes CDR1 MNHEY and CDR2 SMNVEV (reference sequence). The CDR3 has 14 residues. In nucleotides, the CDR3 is TGTGCCAGCAGTTTTCGGGGCCCCCATCAGCCCCAGCATTTT. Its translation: CASSFRGPHQPQHF.

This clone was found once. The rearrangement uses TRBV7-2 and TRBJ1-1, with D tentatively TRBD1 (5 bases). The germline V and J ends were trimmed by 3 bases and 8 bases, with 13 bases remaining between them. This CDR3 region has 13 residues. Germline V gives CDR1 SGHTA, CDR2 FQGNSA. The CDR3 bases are TGTGCCAGCAGCTTCAGGGTAGTAGACGAAGCTTTCTTT. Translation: CASSFRVVDEAFF.

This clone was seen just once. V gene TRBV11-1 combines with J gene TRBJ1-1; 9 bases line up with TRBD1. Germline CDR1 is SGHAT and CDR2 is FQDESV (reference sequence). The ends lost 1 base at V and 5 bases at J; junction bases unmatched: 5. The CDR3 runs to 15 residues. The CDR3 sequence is CASSLGGQGRTEAFF. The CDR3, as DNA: TGTGCCAGCAGCTTAGGGGGACAGGGAAGAACTGAAGCTTTCTTT.

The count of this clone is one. The CDR3 spells CAWSGGTASEQYF. CDR3 sequence (DNA): TGTGCCTGGAGTGGGGGGACAGCCTCCGAGCAGTACTTC. The rearrangement joins TRBV30 to TRBJ2-7; 7 bases align to TRBD1. Germline V lookup: CDR1 GTSNPN, CDR2 SVGIG (reference sequence). The CDR3 totals 13 residues. Trimming removed 1 base from V and 6 bases from J; junction bases left unmatched: 6.

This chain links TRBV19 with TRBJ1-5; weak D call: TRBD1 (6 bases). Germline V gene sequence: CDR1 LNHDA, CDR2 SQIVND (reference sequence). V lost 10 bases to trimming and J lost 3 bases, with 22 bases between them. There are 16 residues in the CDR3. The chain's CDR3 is CATSIGSRGTNQPQHF. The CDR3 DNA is TGTGCCACAAGTATAGGGTCCAGGGGTACCAATCAGCCCCAGCATTTT.

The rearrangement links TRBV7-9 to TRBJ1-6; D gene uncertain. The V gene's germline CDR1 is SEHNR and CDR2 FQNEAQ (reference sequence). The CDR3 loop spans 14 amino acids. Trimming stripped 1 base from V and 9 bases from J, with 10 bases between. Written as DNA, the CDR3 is TGTGCCAGCAGCTTAGTGTTAGGAGGTTCACCCCTCCACTTT. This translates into CASSLVLGGSPLHF. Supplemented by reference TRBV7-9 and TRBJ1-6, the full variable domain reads DTGVSQNPRHKITKRGQNVTFRCDPISEHNRLYWYRQTLGQGPEFLTYFQNEAQLEKSRLLSDRFSAERPKGSFSTLEIQRTEQGDSAMYLCASSLVLGGSPLHFGNGTRLTVT.